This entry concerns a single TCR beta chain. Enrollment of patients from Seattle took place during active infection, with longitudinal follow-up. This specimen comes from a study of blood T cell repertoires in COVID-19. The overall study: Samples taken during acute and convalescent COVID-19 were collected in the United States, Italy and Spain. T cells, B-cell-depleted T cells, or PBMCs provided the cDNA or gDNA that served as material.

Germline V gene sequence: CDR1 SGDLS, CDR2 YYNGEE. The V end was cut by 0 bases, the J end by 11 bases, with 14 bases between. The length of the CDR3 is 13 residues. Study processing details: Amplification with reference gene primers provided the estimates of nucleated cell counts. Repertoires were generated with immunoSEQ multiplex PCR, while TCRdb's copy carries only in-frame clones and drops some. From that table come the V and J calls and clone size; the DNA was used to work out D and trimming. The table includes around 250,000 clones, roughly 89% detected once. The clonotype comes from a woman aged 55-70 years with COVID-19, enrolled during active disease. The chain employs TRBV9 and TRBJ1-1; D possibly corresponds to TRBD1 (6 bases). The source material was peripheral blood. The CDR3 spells CASSVGQGNDAFF. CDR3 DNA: TGTGCCAGCAGCGTAGGGCAGGGGAATGATGCTTTCTTT.